The clone carrying this T cell receptor (beta chain) was counted only a few times. Its antigen is as yet unknown. The data are from a study of T cell responses to AZD1222 COVID-19 vaccine. Study-level points and caveats: Females outnumbered males among donors, who were mostly white British; clonal diversity was possibly underestimated.

Assay: immunoSEQ multiplex PCR; the TCRdb copy retains only in-frame clones and omits some. The top ten hold roughly 4% of the sample, which has more than 95,000 clones, 85% seen once. The receptor's source is an adult who received the AZD1222 COVID-19 vaccine. The source material was peripheral blood, sampled 28 days after the second AZD1222 dose.

CDR3 amino acids: CSPWQGVRRGYTF. For the CDR3, the DNA is TGCAGTCCGTGGCAGGGAGTAAGGAGGGGCTACACCTTC. The chain uses TRBV29-1 and TRBJ1-2, with a possible D match to TRBD1 (5 bases). This CDR3 is built from 13 residues. Germline assignment: CDR1 SQVTM and CDR2 ANQGSEA.